This T cell receptor (beta chain) emerged from a study of T cells in Graves' hyperthyroidism and ophthalmopathy. Germline CDR1 and CDR2: KGHSH and LQKENI. Trimming removed 4 bases at V and 12 bases at J, with 19 bases between. The CDR3 consists of 13 residues. It was RNA transcripts that yielded the amplified TCR beta CDR3 regions. The study used the HTBI primer set for a first-round RT-PCR of the TCR CDR3. TCRdb independently ran MiXCR on the multiplex PCR reads; one entry per CDR3 protein. In the table there are 350,000 to 400,000 distinct CDR3 sequences, about 20% of which are singletons. This rearrangement joins TRBV18 to TRBJ2-7; D tentatively fits TRBD1 or TRBD2 (5 bases each). The sample taken for sequencing was blood. The sequence came from a woman under 30 with Graves' hyperthyroidism. CDR3 DNA: TGTGCCAGCTCACTTGGCCGGGACCGGGAATCGTACTTC. This translates into CASSLGRDRESYF.